This T cell receptor beta chain emerged from a study of blood T cell repertoires in COVID-19 (dated by TCRdb to about 2020). Study-wide context: Samples covering the acute and convalescent phases of COVID-19 were provided by collaborators in the United States, Italy and Spain. Subjects who had been exposed to COVID-19, were actively infected with it, or had recovered from it provided the deeply sampled blood TCRbeta repertoires that made up the dataset. The repertoires were made available in a free public database intended to serve as a resource for research on the immune response to SARS-CoV-2. Samples came from the ongoing ImmuneRACE study (first 160 participants) plus 1,254 subjects from 6 global collaborators. HLA class I and class II types, where available, came from metadata supplied by the sample provider rather than from assay-based typing. A de-identified subject ID, COVID-19 status, age in years and sex were almost always included in the sample metadata. The prospective study material was composed of cDNA or gDNA derived from T cells, B-cell-depleted T cells, or PBMCs.

Enrolling through a virtual design, the prospective study's participants ranged in age from roughly 18 to 90 years and lived across 20 to 25 United States geographic areas. In the prospective study, participants were assigned to cohorts based on the clinical history participants reported in a screening survey and a study questionnaire. Mobile phlebotomists in the prospective study collected whole blood, serum and a nasopharyngeal or oropharyngeal swab from every participant. Over a roughly two-month period, participants in the prospective study had the option of providing additional blood draws and questionnaires. Before DNA extraction, prospective study blood samples were shipped either frozen or at room temperature. The immunoSEQ Assay, a bias-controlled multiplex PCR, was used to amplify TCRbeta CDR3 regions from genomic DNA. Per the original workflow: Nucleated cell counts per sample were estimated from amplification of reference gene primers within the assay. Sequence reads were collapsed and filtered to measure the absolute abundance of every unique TCRbeta CDR3 rearrangement. For each sample, productive Simpson clonality was calculated as the square root of Simpson's diversity index over productive rearrangements. TCRdb obtained this table from immuneACCESS and retained in-frame rearrangements with V and J assigned. These tables miss some clones; where compared with another copy, unresolved V genes account for less than half of the shortfall, and the remainder is unexplained. V and J calls and clone size are copied from that table; D and trimming were computed from the DNA. Recorded for this sample are approximately 240,000 clones; 87% of them occurred a single time. The top ten clonotypes cover around 6% of the sample.

For this clone: Its specific antigen is unknown. Base qualities were left out, and no much larger clone turns up one base away.

On the study overall, not on this receptor specifically: How much clinical and demographic metadata was included differed by source and by participant, and the metadata was provided uncurated.

This receptor was identified in a woman in her twenties or thirties with acute COVID-19. Sequencing was done on a sample of PBMCs or T cells enriched from blood (not recorded which).

Here is the DNA: TGCGCCAGCAGCGACGGACTAGCGAGGCACGGGGAGCTGTTTTTT. The resulting protein is CASSDGLARHGELFF. The V and J genes are TRBV4-1 and TRBJ2-2; TRBD2 fits 9 bases in the junction. V is trimmed back by 5 bases and J by 7 bases, and the junction contains 8 bases that no gene match accounts for. The CDR3, cysteine through phenylalanine, is 15 amino acids long. Just CDR3 DNA is preserved here, 45 bases in frame from base 1. The germline V gene specifies MGHRA as CDR1 and YSYEKL as CDR2.